Listed below are T cell receptor beta chains from one sample, sequenced in a study of cytomegalovirus exposure and HLA in healthy donors. The protocol was immunoSEQ multiplex PCR, while the TCRdb copy is restricted to in-frame clones and leaves out a portion. Among 50,000 to 65,000 clones listed, around 68% were seen once. Sequencing was carried out using PBMCs. These receptors came from a man aged 50-59 years in good health and CMV-seropositive. The CDR3 runs from the conserved cysteine through the conserved F or W. The D gene is left open where the match is weak. Rows give clone size only sometimes, using once, few, many, or a class for an expanded clone.

v_call	j_call	d_call	clone_size	cdr3_aa	cdr3_nt
TRBV30	TRBJ2-1	TRBD2	few	CAFEGLAGEQFF	TGTGCCTTCGAAGGACTAGCCGGTGAGCAGTTCTTC
TRBV6-5	TRBJ2-2	TRBD2	.	CASSYLLAGRTGELFF	TGTGCCAGCAGTTACCTCCTAGCGGGAAGGACCGGGGAGCTGTTTTTT
TRBV6-5	TRBJ1-2	.	.	CASRRGNTGGGYTF	TGTGCCAGCAGACGCGGGAATACAGGAGGAGGCTACACCTTC
TRBV7-2	TRBJ1-2	.	.	CASSLGVYREGYTF	TGTGCCAGCAGCTTAGGGGTGTACAGGGAGGGCTACACCTTC
TRBV9	TRBJ2-7	TRBD2	.	CASSASSGGTYEQYF	TGTGCCAGCAGCGCTTCTAGCGGGGGGACCTACGAGCAGTACTTC
TRBV23-1	TRBJ2-3	TRBD1	once	CASSQSVGTGNTDTQYF	TGCGCCAGCAGTCAATCTGTAGGGACAGGGAACACAGATACGCAGTATTTT
TRBV27	TRBJ2-1	.	few	CASSINRDTYNEQFF	TGTGCCAGCAGCATCAACCGGGACACCTACAATGAGCAGTTCTTC
TRBV5-1	TRBJ2-7	TRBD2	.	CASRLAGGYEQYF	TGCGCCAGCAGGCTAGCGGGAGGCTACGAGCAGTACTTC
TRBV5-1	TRBJ2-7	TRBD1	.	CASSFQGANKDEQYF	TGCGCCAGCAGCTTTCAGGGGGCGAATAAGGACGAGCAGTACTTC
TRBV14	TRBJ2-3	TRBD2	.	CASSHEREGRDTQYF	TGTGCCAGCAGCCATGAGCGGGAGGGCCGAGATACGCAGTATTTT
TRBV4-1	TRBJ2-7	.	.	CASSQEPPRGDGYEQYF	TGCGCCAGCAGCCAAGAACCACCCAGGGGGGACGGCTACGAGCAGTACTTC
TRBV30	TRBJ2-7	TRBD2	.	CAWSVGGRVNEQYF	TGTGCCTGGAGTGTAGGCGGGAGGGTGAACGAGCAGTACTTC
TRBV4-1	TRBJ2-1	TRBD1	.	CASSPGTGGSFNEQFF	TGCGCCAGCAGCCCGGGGACAGGGGGGTCATTCAATGAGCAGTTCTTC
TRBV2	TRBJ2-3	.	.	CASGAPVGGHPRDTQYF	TGTGCCAGCGGGGCCCCGGTGGGGGGGCACCCTCGGGATACGCAGTATTTT
TRBV5-4	TRBJ2-5	.	.	CASRSAPPGETQYF	TGTGCCAGCAGATCCGCTCCCCCGGGAGAGACCCAGTACTTC
TRBV6-5	TRBJ2-7	.	.	CASSSNGHSYEQYF	TGTGCCAGCAGTTCCAATGGACACTCCTACGAGCAGTACTTC
TRBV5-8	TRBJ2-2	.	.	CASSSDQGFTGELFF	TGTGCCAGCAGCTCCGACCAGGGGTTCACCGGGGAGCTGTTTTTT
TRBV11-2	TRBJ1-1	.	.	CASSLGEKTEAFF	TGTGCCAGCAGCTTAGGAGAGAAAACTGAAGCTTTCTTT
TRBV4-1	TRBJ1-4	.	.	CASSQESRVRPSEKLFF	TGCGCCAGCAGCCAAGAGTCGAGGGTCCGGCCCTCCGAAAAACTGTTTTTT
TRBV4-3	TRBJ1-2	TRBD1	few	CASSQEPTGLVGYTF	TGCGCCAGCAGCCAAGAACCGACAGGGTTGGTTGGCTACACCTTC
TRBV5-5	TRBJ1-2	.	.	CASSLGMVPGGYTF	TGTGCCAGCAGCTTGGGTATGGTCCCGGGTGGCTACACCTTC
TRBV5-4	TRBJ2-3	TRBD2	.	CASSSRLAGTDTQYF	TGTGCCAGCAGCTCCCGACTAGCGGGCACAGATACGCAGTATTTT
TRBV27	TRBJ2-7	TRBD2	.	CASSLGGSSYEQYF	TGTGCCAGCAGTTTGGGGGGGAGCTCCTACGAGCAGTACTTC
TRBV7-3	TRBJ2-3	TRBD2	.	CASRREAGVADTQYF	TGTGCCAGCAGGCGGGAGGCGGGAGTGGCAGATACGCAGTATTTT
TRBV28	TRBJ2-2	.	.	CASTTTARTGELFF	TGTGCCAGCACTACGACAGCTAGAACCGGGGAGCTGTTTTTT
TRBV6-1	TRBJ2-1	.	.	CASSILAEPYNEQFF	TGTGCCAGCAGTATATTAGCGGAGCCGTACAATGAGCAGTTCTTC
TRBV11-2	TRBJ1-1	.	.	CASSLMANGGTEAFF	TGTGCCAGCAGCCTCATGGCGAACGGGGGCACTGAAGCTTTCTTT
TRBV6-1	TRBJ1-1	TRBD1	.	CASSGDRDLNSEAFF	TGTGCCAGCAGTGGAGACAGGGATCTGAACAGTGAAGCTTTCTTT
TRBV27	TRBJ2-7	TRBD1	.	CASSLKGRTGGREQYF	TGTGCCAGCAGTTTAAAGGGGAGGACAGGGGGTCGTGAGCAGTACTTC
TRBV11-2	TRBJ2-7	TRBD1	.	CASSLGTGNYEQYF	TGTGCCAGCAGCTTAGGGACAGGGAACTACGAGCAGTACTTC
TRBV5-5	TRBJ2-7	.	few	CASSLVFPYEQYF	TGTGCCAGCAGCTTGGTTTTCCCCTACGAGCAGTACTTC
TRBV5-6	TRBJ1-5	.	.	CASSLRGNVENQPQHF	TGTGCCAGCAGCTTGCGGGGGAATGTGGAAAATCAGCCCCAGCATTTT
TRBV10-1	TRBJ2-7	TRBD1	.	CASSGQGAYEQYF	TGCGCCAGCAGCGGACAGGGGGCCTACGAGCAGTACTTC
TRBV7-2	TRBJ2-5	.	.	CASSSRRDQETQYF	TGTGCCAGCAGCTCCCGCAGGGACCAAGAGACCCAGTACTTC
TRBV6-5	TRBJ2-7	TRBD2	.	CASSRTSGVTYEQYF	TGTGCCAGCAGCCGGACTAGCGGGGTAACCTACGAGCAGTACTTC
TRBV5-1	TRBJ2-7	.	.	CASSLEGGSPPYEQYF	TGCGCCAGCAGCTTGGAAGGAGGTAGTCCACCCTACGAGCAGTACTTC
TRBV29-1	TRBJ2-1	.	.	CSVEQRYNEQFF	TGCAGCGTTGAGCAGCGCTACAATGAGCAGTTCTTC
TRBV2	TRBJ2-7	TRBD1	.	CASSLGQGFEQYF	TGTGCCAGCAGCCTGGGACAGGGCTTCGAGCAGTACTTC
TRBV27	TRBJ1-4	.	.	CASSPTRGRSEKLFF	TGTGCCAGCAGTCCTACGCGGGGTAGGAGTGAAAAACTGTTTTTT
TRBV6-5	TRBJ1-4	.	.	CASSVTGTEKLFF	TGTGCCAGCAGTGTGACCGGGACAGAAAAACTGTTTTTT
TRBV27	TRBJ2-1	.	.	CASSSIGRRGNEQFF	TGTGCCAGCAGTTCCATAGGTCGGCGGGGCAATGAGCAGTTCTTC
TRBV5-4	TRBJ2-1	TRBD2	.	CASSSGISGRAIYNEQFF	TGTGCCAGCAGCTCCGGGATTAGCGGGAGGGCGATTTACAATGAGCAGTTCTTC
TRBV18	TRBJ1-1	TRBD1	.	CASSPGGQGANTEAFF	TGTGCCAGCTCACCAGGAGGACAGGGGGCGAACACTGAAGCTTTCTTT
TRBV5-6	TRBJ2-3	.	.	CASSLMRQGTDTQYF	TGTGCCAGCAGCTTGATGAGACAGGGCACAGATACGCAGTATTTT
TRBV6-5	TRBJ1-6	.	.	CASSYGQSSYNSPLHF	TGTGCCAGCAGTTACGGACAGAGCTCCTATAATTCACCCCTCCACTTT
TRBV6-5	TRBJ2-7	TRBD2	.	CASSHAIPGRGEQYF	TGTGCCAGCAGTCACGCAATCCCAGGGAGGGGCGAGCAGTACTTC
TRBV7-9	TRBJ1-2	TRBD1	few	CASSPQGVRGYTF	TGTGCCAGCAGCCCTCAGGGGGTACGTGGCTACACCTTC
TRBV5-1	TRBJ1-5	.	few	CASSLASGDQPQHF	TGCGCCAGCAGCTTGGCGTCAGGGGATCAGCCCCAGCATTTT
TRBV29-1	TRBJ2-7	TRBD2	few	CSVGWGEGEQYF	TGCAGCGTTGGTTGGGGGGAGGGCGAGCAGTACTTC
TRBV27	TRBJ2-3	.	.	CASSFVGTDTQYF	TGTGCCAGCAGTTTCGTTGGCACAGATACGCAGTATTTT
TRBV15	TRBJ1-2	.	.	CATSRDRGGYYGYTF	TGTGCCACCAGCAGAGATAGGGGGGGCTACTATGGCTACACCTTC
TRBV4-3	TRBJ2-3	.	.	CASSQDFPLSRADTQYF	TGCGCCAGCAGCCAAGATTTTCCCCTCTCTCGGGCAGATACGCAGTATTTT
TRBV4-1	TRBJ2-7	.	.	CASSPIQDPNEQYF	TGCGCCAGCAGCCCGATACAGGATCCCAACGAGCAGTACTTC
TRBV7-8	TRBJ2-1	.	.	CASNAQGSSYNEQFF	TGTGCCAGCAACGCACAAGGGAGCTCCTACAATGAGCAGTTCTTC
TRBV30	TRBJ2-2	TRBD1	.	CAWSRTGYTGELFF	TGTGCCTGGAGTCGGACAGGGTACACCGGGGAGCTGTTTTTT